These 14 T cell receptor beta chains share one sample of origin, sequenced in a study of breast tumors, draining lymph nodes, adjacent tissues. The lymph nodes were axillary draining lymph nodes from breast cancer patients. Via MiXCR, TCRdb re-called the multiplex PCR reads, giving one row per CDR3 protein. The sample consists of 150,000 or so distinct CDR3 sequences, around 35% of them appearing once. The sample comprised axillary lymph node tissue. All receptors derive from a female donor with breast cancer. Some clones in this sample may be carry-over from other donors' samples.

As to this clonotype: Germline and junction disagree at one end, which may indicate a read error. The V gene is TRBV5-1, the J gene TRBJ1-4; 7 bases are shared with TRBD1. This CDR3 has 13 residues. Germline assignment: CDR1 SGHRS and CDR2 YFSETQ. For the CDR3, the DNA is TGCGCCAGCAGCGTGGCAGGACAGGAAAACCTGTTTTTT. Protein sequence: CASSVAGQENLFF.

This clonotype was counted ten times or more. The V gene is TRBV20-1, the J gene TRBJ2-5; TRBD2 might be the D (5 bases). Trimming removed 3 bases from V and 7 bases from J, with 24 bases in between. This CDR3 region has 16 residues. Germline V lookup: CDR1 DFQATT, CDR2 SNEGSKA (reference sequence). The CDR3 DNA sequence: TGCAGTGCTAGGACCCCCGGGGAAGCGGCCCGCTGGACCCAGTACTTC. Translated: CSARTPGEAARWTQYF.

This clonotype was detected only a few times. With a much larger clone just one base away, this may be a read error. The chain is built from TRBV5-1 and TRBJ2-5; TRBD2 matches 14 bases. V gave up 2 bases and J gave up 5 bases; unmatched junction bases: 5. This CDR3 has 16 amino acids. Per germline, CDR1 SGHRS and CDR2 YFSETQ. CDR3 bases: TGCGCCAGCAGCTTAGGGACTAGCGGGAGCGGGGAGACCCAGTACTTC. Translation gives CASSLGTSGSGETQYF.

This clonotype was counted many times. The V and J genes are TRBV30 and TRBJ1-5; TRBD1 matches at 7 bases. This CDR3 region has 14 residues. CDR1 is GTSNPN and CDR2 is SVGIG in the germline V gene (reference sequence). The V gene end was trimmed by 2 bases and the J gene end by 2 bases; junction bases not matched to a gene: 3. The CDR3 reads CAWSTGTGNQPQHF. Here the CDR3 DNA reads TGTGCCTGGAGTACCGGGACAGGCAATCAGCCCCAGCATTTT.

Notes on this clonotype: This may be a read error, as it is one base from a much larger clone. This chain joins TRBV28 and TRBJ1-5; 7 nucleotides agree with TRBD1. CDR1 MDHEN and CDR2 SYDVKM come from the germline V gene. This CDR3 spans 15 amino acids. The CDR3 nucleotides are TGTGTCAGCAGTTTAACAGGGGTCGGGCATCAGCCCCAGCATTTT. This gives the protein CVSSLTGVGHQPQHF.

This clonotype was counted many times. V usage is TRBV6-2 or TRBV6-3 and J usage is TRBJ2-3; 7 bases align to TRBD2. CDR3 length: 15 amino acids. From germline, CDR1 is MNHEY and CDR2 SVGEGT. The J segment lost 0 bases and the V segment lost 6 bases, leaving 6 bases of the junction unmatched. Here the CDR3 DNA reads TGTGCCAGCAGGGACACTAGCGCTAGCACAGATACGCAGTATTTT. Protein: CASRDTSASTDTQYF.

This clonotype was recorded only once. The rearrangement links TRBV7-8 to TRBJ1-3, with no clear D. The CDR3 sequence is 17 residues long. Germline loops: CDR1 SGHVS, CDR2 FQNEAQ. V lost 0 bases, J lost 14 bases, and 26 bases lay in between. In nucleotides, the CDR3 is TGTGCCAGCAGCTTAGCCGGCCGGTTTTACTCTGGAAACCCCGTATATTTT. This translates into CASSLAGRFYSGNPVYF.

This clonotype was observed at least ten times. This chain joins TRBV27 and TRBJ2-5; tentative D call: TRBD1 (6 bases). Looked up from germline, CDR1 is MNHEY and CDR2 is SMNVEV (reference sequence). The CDR3 contains 13 residues. Trimming left V 5 bases short and J 6 bases short, with 13 bases between. The CDR3 is CASSGGQIQTQYF. In nucleotides, the CDR3 is TGTGCCAGCAGTGGCGGACAGATCCAGACCCAGTACTTC.

The sample holds many counts of this clonotype. J is TRBJ2-3 and V is TRBV7-9; a possible D gene is TRBD2 (5 bases). Germline V gives CDR1 SEHNR, CDR2 FQNEAQ (reference sequence). Trimming took off 5 bases at V and 9 bases at J, with 12 bases between the two ends. The CDR3 is 12 residues long. The CDR3 here is CASSRSGVTQYF. CDR3 coding DNA: TGTGCCAGCAGCCGATCCGGGGTAACGCAGTATTTT.

This clonotype was seen ten or more times. CDR3 protein: CSARGGGSYNSPLHF. CDR3 bases: TGCAGTGCTAGAGGTGGCGGTTCCTATAATTCACCCCTCCACTTT. The J gene is TRBJ1-6, the V gene TRBV20-1, with D hard to call. The V gene's germline CDR1 is DFQATT and CDR2 SNEGSKA (reference sequence). The V gene lost 1 base and the J gene lost 1 base, with 8 bases spanning the gap. This CDR3 contains 15 residues.

This clonotype occurred many times. The DNA of the CDR3 is TGTGCCAGCACGTTTGGACAGGGGCTAAAACTGTTTTTT. Translating gives CASTFGQGLKLFF. V and J are TRBV12-3 or TRBV12-4 and TRBJ1-4, with 9 bases aligning to TRBD1. The V gene end was trimmed by 7 bases and the J gene end by 10 bases; junction bases not matched to a gene: 7. The CDR3 runs 13 residues.

In its sample, this clonotype was seen a few times. The rearrangement joins TRBV6-5 to TRBJ2-7; 12 bases are shared with TRBD2. The germline CDR1 and CDR2 sequences are MNHEY and SVGAGI. This CDR3 spans 15 amino acids. The V and J ends lost 6 bases and 2 bases, in that order; junction bases with no gene match: 5. CDR3 sequence reads: CASRHPSGGAYEQYF. The CDR3, as DNA: TGTGCCAGCAGACACCCTAGCGGGGGGGCCTACGAGCAGTACTTC.

The sample holds many counts of this clonotype. The chain couples TRBV6-1 to TRBJ1-2, with 9 nucleotides matching TRBD1. Germline lookup yields CDR1 MNHNS and CDR2 SASEGT. This CDR3 is built from 15 residues. With V trimmed by 6 bases and J by 8 bases, 13 bases remained unmatched. The CDR3 sequence is CASRSITGGRSGYTF. The CDR3 bases are TGTGCCAGCAGATCTATTACAGGGGGCAGGTCCGGCTACACCTTC.

Concerning this clonotype itself: A single base separates this from a much larger clone, so it may be a read error. Here the CDR3 omits its conserved ending phenylalanine or tryptophan, so a read error is the likely source. The chain combines TRBV9 with TRBJ2-5, with unresolved D. Trimming cost V 4 bases and J 5 bases, with 12 bases left between them. Germline assignment: CDR1 SGDLS and CDR2 YYNGEE. This CDR3 spans 13 amino acids. CDR3 region: CASSQPPRETQYS. The CDR3 DNA reads TGTGCCAGCAGCCAGCCCCCCCGGGAGACCCAGTACTCC.